The sequence of this T cell receptor (beta chain) was determined in a study of blood T cell repertoires in COVID-19. About the study: Acute and convalescent COVID-19 specimens originated in the United States, Italy and Spain. In each case, the material was cDNA or gDNA derived from T cells, B-cell-depleted T cells, or PBMCs.

The V end lost 4 bases, the J end lost 0 bases, and 16 bases lay between the germline ends. This CDR3 has 18 residues. Germline lookup yields CDR1 SEHNR and CDR2 FQNEAQ (reference sequence). This table comes from immunoSEQ multiplex PCR, and its TCRdb copy is limited to in-frame clones, with some not included. Of roughly 86,000 clones detected, over 70% appear once; the ten largest clones hold nearly 9%. The sequenced sample was peripheral blood. This chain links TRBV7-9 with TRBJ1-6, with unresolved D. This receptor was obtained from a man between 45 and 60 years old who had recovered from COVID-19. The CDR3 spells CASSSPPGTSSYNSPLHF. CDR3 sequence (DNA): TGTGCCAGCAGCTCCCCCCCAGGAACGAGCTCCTATAATTCACCCCTCCACTTT. The whole variable domain, remainder taken from reference TRBV7-9 and TRBJ1-6, is DTGVSQNPRHKITKRGQNVTFRCDPISEHNRLYWYRQTLGQGPEFLTYFQNEAQLEKSRLLSDRFSAERPKGSFSTLEIQRTEQGDSAMYLCASSSPPGTSSYNSPLHFGNGTRLTVT.